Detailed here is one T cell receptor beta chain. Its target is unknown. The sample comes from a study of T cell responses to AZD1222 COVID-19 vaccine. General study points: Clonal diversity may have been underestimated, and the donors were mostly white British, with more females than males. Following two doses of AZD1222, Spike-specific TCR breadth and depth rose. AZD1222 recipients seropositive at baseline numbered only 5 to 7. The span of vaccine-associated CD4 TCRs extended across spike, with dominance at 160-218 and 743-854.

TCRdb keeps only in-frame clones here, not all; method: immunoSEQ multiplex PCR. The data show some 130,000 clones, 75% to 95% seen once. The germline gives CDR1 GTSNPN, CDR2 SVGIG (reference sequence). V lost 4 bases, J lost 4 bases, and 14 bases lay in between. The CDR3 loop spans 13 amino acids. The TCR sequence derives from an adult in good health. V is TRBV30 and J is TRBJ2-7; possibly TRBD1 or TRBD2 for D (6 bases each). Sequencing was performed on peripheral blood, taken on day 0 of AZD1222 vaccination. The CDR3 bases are TGTGCCTGGAAGACGGGGGCGGCATACGAGCAGTACTTC. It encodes CAWKTGAAYEQYF.